This TCR beta chain was sequenced in a study of human versus mouse CDR3 diversity and MHC coevolution. Overall study findings and caveats: Clonal inequality was lowest in most of the three human donors. In humans, T-cell selection involved roughly six MHC II alleles. Compared with mice, human CDR3s carried more deletions and insertions on average.

CDR1 and CDR2 from the germline V gene are SGHTA and FQGNSA. The CDR3 runs 15 residues. After removal of 5 bases from V and 5 bases from J, the junction contained 6 bases not matched to a gene. Naive CD4 T cells were sorted as CD45RO-negative, CD62L-positive. In the case of this clone: Its cognate antigen is unknown.

Clones were read by immunoSEQ multiplex PCR, and TCRdb kept only the in-frame ones, dropping some. The repertoire holds 60,000 or so clones, about 94% seen once, with approximately 20% in the top ten. What was sequenced was naive CD4+ T cells from blood. Subset described: CD45RO-negative CD62L-positive naive CD4 T cells. This sequence was found in a person aged 55 to 69 in good health. The V call is TRBV7-2, the J call TRBJ1-2; TRBD1 aligns across 12 bases. The CDR3, as DNA: TGTGCCAGCAGCCTCCGGGACAGGGGGCGGTATGGCTACACCTTC. It codes for CASSLRDRGRYGYTF.